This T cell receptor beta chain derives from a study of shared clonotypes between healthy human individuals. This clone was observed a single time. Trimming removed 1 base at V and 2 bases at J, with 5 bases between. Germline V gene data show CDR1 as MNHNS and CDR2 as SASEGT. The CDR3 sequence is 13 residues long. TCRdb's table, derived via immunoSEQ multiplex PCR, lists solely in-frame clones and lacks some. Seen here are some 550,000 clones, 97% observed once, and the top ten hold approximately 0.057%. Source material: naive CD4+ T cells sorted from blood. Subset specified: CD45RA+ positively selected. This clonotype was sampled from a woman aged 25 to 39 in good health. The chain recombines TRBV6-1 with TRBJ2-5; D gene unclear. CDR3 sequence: CASSEGSQETQYF. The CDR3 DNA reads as TGTGCCAGCAGTGAAGGTTCTCAAGAGACCCAGTACTTC.